One T cell receptor (beta chain) is described in this entry. Germline CDR1 and CDR2: WSHSY and SAAADI. The CDR3 runs 15 residues. Trimming removed 6 bases from V and 1 base from J, with 13 bases in between. The data were taken from a study of control samples from healthy donors and cancer patients. Sequenced by immunoSEQ multiplex PCR; TCRdb stores in-frame clones only, minus some. Of tens of thousands of clones listed, about 90% are singletons. This sequence was found in a woman between 50 and 59 years old in good health. The V gene is TRBV10-2, the J gene TRBJ2-1, with a possible D match to TRBD2 (6 bases). The sample comprised blood. CDR3 protein: CASSPRRGSYNEQFF. The CDR3 DNA reads as TGCGCCAGCAGCCCTAGGAGGGGTTCCTACAATGAGCAGTTCTTC.